These 30 T cell receptor beta chains were sequenced from one sample in a study of T cell repertoires in cytomegalovirus infection. Each CDR3 protein is one row after TCRdb ran MiXCR on the reads. The repertoire consists of some 940,000 distinct CDR3 sequences, with around 29% occurring once and the leading ten covering over 12%. These TCRs' antigens remain unknown. The sequences come from cultured CD8+ T cells from PBMCs, collected from culture after CMV antigen stimulation. These receptors all come from a human donor in good health (CMV status not recorded). Some clones in this sample may be carry-over from other donors' samples.

The chain uses TRBV6-5 and TRBJ1-5; no clear D gene. V was cut by 5 bases and J by 6 bases, with 11 bases left in between. The CDR3 spans 13 residues. CDR1 is MNHEY and CDR2 is SVGAGI in the germline V gene. CDR3 residues: CASSHISGQPQHF. The DNA for the CDR3 is TGTGCCAGCAGTCACATCTCAGGTCAGCCCCAGCATTTT.

Points on this clonotype: Since a much larger clone is just one base distant, this may be a read error. The V and J genes are TRBV12-3 or TRBV12-4 and TRBJ1-1; possible D gene TRBD1, 5 bases. V was clipped by 6 bases and J by 1 base, with 12 bases between them. This CDR3 comprises 14 residues. The CDR3 is CASRRIGANTEAFF. CDR3 DNA sequence: TGTGCCAGCAGGCGGATAGGGGCGAACACTGAAGCTTTCTTT.

The chain links TRBV29-1 to TRBJ2-7; D perhaps matches TRBD1 (5 bases). The length of the CDR3 is 11 residues. CDR1 is SQVTM and CDR2 is ANQGSEA in the germline V gene. Trimming shortened V by 6 bases and J by 3 bases, and 9 bases separated the two germline ends. CDR3 coding DNA: TGCAGCGTCTTGACAGACTACGAGCAGTACGTC. Translation gives CSVLTDYEQYV.

The chain employs TRBV5-6 and TRBJ2-7, with D perhaps TRBD1 (6 bases). CDR1 SGHDT and CDR2 YYEEEE come from the germline V gene. Trimming shortened V by 1 base and J by 6 bases, and 11 bases separated the two germline ends. The CDR3 extends over 13 amino acids. The CDR3 region is CASSLWDNAEQYF. In DNA form, the CDR3 reads TGTGCCAGCAGCTTGTGGGACAACGCCGAGCAGTACTTC.

The rearrangement uses TRBV10-3 and TRBJ1-4, with TRBD1 identical over 9 bases. Per the germline V gene, CDR1 is ENHRY and CDR2 is SYGVKD. The V segment lost 6 bases and the J segment 4 bases; nucleotides outside the gene matches: 9. The CDR3 consists of 16 residues. CDR3 sequence reads: CAIRGPRDRDNEKLFF. CDR3 DNA: TGTGCCATCAGAGGCCCCCGGGACAGGGATAATGAAAAACTGTTTTTT.

The chain employs TRBV28 and TRBJ2-5; D unclear. The germline V gene has CDR1 MDHEN and CDR2 SYDVKM. The CDR3 runs 15 residues. V shed 0 bases and J shed 4 bases, with 12 bases lying between them. This chain's CDR3 is CASSLWVRSLETQYF. The CDR3 nucleotides read TGTGCCAGCAGTTTATGGGTGAGGTCGTTAGAGACCCAGTACTTC. The variable domain in full, completed from reference TRBV28 and TRBJ2-5, reads DVKVTQSSRYLVKRTGEKVFLECVQDMDHENMFWYRQDPGLGLRLIYFSYDVKMKEKGDIPEGYSVSREKKERFSLILESASTNQTSMYLCASSLWVRSLETQYFGPGTRLLVL.

V gene TRBV6-2 or TRBV6-3 combines with J gene TRBJ2-7; either TRBD1 or TRBD2 may fit D (5 bases each). Germline-derived CDR1 and CDR2 are MNHEY and SVGEGT. V was pared by 4 bases and J by 3 bases, with 7 bases between. There are 12 residues in the CDR3. The CDR3: CASSWGSYEQYV. The CDR3 DNA sequence: TGTGCCAGCAGTTGGGGGAGCTACGAGCAGTACGTC.

This clonotype has only a few counts. V and J are TRBV12-5 and TRBJ1-2; D is uncertain. V was clipped by 2 bases and J by 4 bases, with 11 bases between them. The CDR3 contains 14 residues. CDR1 and CDR2 from the germline V gene are LGHNT and FRNRAP. CDR3 amino acids: CASGLRGEAYGYTF. In DNA form, the CDR3 reads TGTGCTAGTGGTTTGAGAGGCGAGGCCTATGGCTACACCTTC.

This clonotype has more than one count but fewer than ten. The chain joins TRBV5-6 to TRBJ1-5; 8 positions match TRBD1. The CDR3 runs 15 residues. The J segment lost 0 bases and the V segment lost 7 bases, leaving 6 bases of the junction unmatched. Per germline, CDR1 SGHDT and CDR2 YYEEEE. The CDR3 is CASHRGIFSNQPQHF. In DNA form, the CDR3 reads TGTGCCAGCCACAGGGGGATTTTTAGCAATCAGCCCCAGCATTTT.

The chain employs TRBV20-1 and TRBJ2-7; D remains unclear. Trimming took 3 bases from V and 3 from J, leaving 6 bases between them. The germline V gene encodes CDR1 DFQATT and CDR2 SNEGSKA (reference sequence). The CDR3 extends over 11 amino acids. CDR3 DNA: TGCAGTGCTAGGGGCGGCTACGAGCAGTACTTC. Its protein is CSARGGYEQYF.

The chain links TRBV7-4 to TRBJ1-1, with 8 bases lining up with TRBD1. Per the germline V gene, CDR1 is SGHVT and CDR2 is SQSDAQ. This CDR3 contains 15 residues. V dropped 5 bases and J dropped 3; count of bases not matched to a gene: 8. The CDR3, as DNA: TGTGCCAGCAGCCCCCAGGGGGCCCTCTACACTGAAGCTTTCTTT. Translated, it gives CASSPQGALYTEAFF. The entire variable domain, with the rest obtained from reference TRBV7-4 and TRBJ1-1, is as follows: GAGVSQSPRYKVAKRGRDVALRCDSISGHVTLYWYRQTLGQGSEVLTYSQSDAQRDKSGRPSGRFSAERPERSVSTLKIQRTEQGDSAVYLCASSPQGALYTEAFFGQGTRLTVV.

This chain joins TRBV6-1 and TRBJ1-2; unclear D gene. Trimming took off 5 bases at V and 0 bases at J, with 13 bases between the two ends. CDR3 length: 15 amino acids. Germline V gene sequence: CDR1 MNHNS, CDR2 SASEGT. CDR3 residues: CASSYETAANYGYTF. CDR3 DNA sequence: TGTGCCAGCAGTTACGAGACCGCGGCTAACTATGGCTACACCTTC.

The chain couples TRBV7-8 to TRBJ1-2; D gene unclear. This CDR3 is 14 amino acids long. CDR1 is SGHVS and CDR2 is FQNEAQ in the germline V gene. Trimming took 1 base from V and 1 from J, leaving 7 bases between them. The CDR3 nucleotides are TGTGCCAGCAGCTTAGATAGGGATAACTATGGCTACACCTTC. It translates to CASSLDRDNYGYTF.

The chain combines TRBV6-6 with TRBJ2-7, with TRBD2 identical over 14 bases. This CDR3 spans 17 amino acids. Germline V gene data show CDR1 as MNHNY and CDR2 as SVGAGI (reference sequence). V was clipped by 6 bases and J by 5 bases; unmatched bases: 12. In DNA form, the CDR3 reads TGTGCCAGCAGCCGCCCGACTAGCGGGGGGGCCTTCGACGAGCAGTACTTC. Protein product: CASSRPTSGGAFDEQYF.

This chain connects TRBV6-4 to TRBJ1-5; 9 bases agree with TRBD1. Per the germline V gene, CDR1 is MRHNA and CDR2 is SNTAGT. The CDR3 sequence is 18 residues long. V shed 7 bases and J 3 bases; nucleotides not matched to a gene: 16. The CDR3 DNA is TGTGCCAGCACCGACCGGGACAGGGCCCGGGCAATCAATCAGCCCCAGCATTTT. Protein: CASTDRDRARAINQPQHF.

V is TRBV7-2 and J is TRBJ2-5; 8 nucleotides agree with TRBD2. V shed 4 bases and J 2 bases; nucleotides not matched to a gene: 6. CDR1 is SGHTA and CDR2 is FQGNSA in the germline V gene. This CDR3 region has 15 residues. CDR3 coding DNA: TGTGCCAGCAGCTGGCCGACTAGCGAGCAAGAGACCCAGTACTTC. This sequence encodes CASSWPTSEQETQYF. Supplemented by reference TRBV7-2 and TRBJ2-5, the full variable domain reads GAGVSQSPSNKVTEKGKDVELRCDPISGHTALYWYRQSLGQGLEFLIYFQGNSAPDKSGLPSDRFSAERTGGSVSTLTIQRTQQEDSAVYLCASSWPTSEQETQYFGPGTRLLVL.

This clonotype appeared a few times. The genes are TRBV7-9 and TRBJ2-5, with a possible D match to TRBD2 (5 bases). V was clipped by 8 bases and J by 3 bases, with 10 bases between them. Germline V gives CDR1 SEHNR, CDR2 FQNEAQ (reference sequence). This CDR3 has 12 residues. In nucleotides, the CDR3 is TGTGCCAGCCGAGGGAGCAAAGAGACCCAGTACTTC. This translates into CASRGSKETQYF.

The rearrangement joins TRBV4-2 to TRBJ2-7, with D perhaps matching TRBD1 (6 bases). CDR1 LGHNA and CDR2 YNFKEQ come from the germline V gene. The CDR3 is made up of 14 amino acids. Trimming took 7 bases from V and 3 from J, leaving 16 bases between them. For the CDR3, the DNA is TGTGCCAGCACCCAGAGCCCAGGGGACTACGAGCAGTACTTC. This encodes CASTQSPGDYEQYF.

CDR3 protein: CASSLPSSGGASYNEQFF. The CDR3 DNA is TGTGCCAGCAGTCTCCCGTCTAGCGGGGGGGCCTCCTACAATGAGCAGTTCTTC. This rearrangement joins TRBV27 to TRBJ2-1; 12 bases are shared with TRBD2. Germline values: CDR1 MNHEY, CDR2 SMNVEV (reference sequence). Trimming cost V 5 bases and J 0 bases; bases outside gene matches: 8. The CDR3 is 18 amino acids.

This chain joins TRBV6-5 and TRBJ2-1; 8 bases fit TRBD2. This CDR3 is built from 15 residues. After removal of 0 bases from V and 7 bases from J, the junction contained 5 bases not matched to a gene. Germline loops: CDR1 MNHEY, CDR2 SVGAGI. This chain's CDR3 is CASSYSRGGLNEQFF. CDR3 DNA sequence: TGTGCCAGCAGTTACTCACGGGGGGGCCTGAATGAGCAGTTCTTC.

The chain links TRBV12-3 or TRBV12-4 to TRBJ1-2; unclear D gene. Trimming stripped 1 base from V and 3 bases from J, with 15 bases between. The CDR3 length is 16 residues. The CDR3 nucleotides are TGTGCCAGCAGTTTAGGGGTCCGGGGAGCGGACTATGGCTACACCTTC. Amino acids: CASSLGVRGADYGYTF.

This clonotype was seen a handful of times. The gene calls are TRBV7-6 and TRBJ1-4, with D perhaps TRBD1 (5 bases). Germline CDR1 and CDR2: SGHVS and FNYEAQ. Trimming pared 5 bases from V and 8 bases from J, leaving 21 bases between. The CDR3 covers 16 residues. The CDR3 loop reads CASSPPRQRKGEKLFF. DNA of the CDR3: TGTGCCAGCAGCCCCCCCAGGCAGCGAAAGGGGGAAAAACTGTTTTTT.

The chain links TRBV10-3 to TRBJ2-1; TRBD2 aligns across 12 bases. Germline CDR1 is ENHRY and CDR2 is SYGVKD. V lost 2 bases to trimming and J lost 3 bases; unmatched junction nucleotides: 2. This CDR3 has 16 amino acids. The CDR3 nucleotides read TGTGCCATCAGTGAGACGACTAGCGGGGGCTACAATGAGCAGTTCTTC. This codes for CAISETTSGGYNEQFF.

This clonotype was seen repeatedly, ten times or more. The rearrangement joins TRBV7-9 to TRBJ1-1, with 10 positions matching TRBD1. Per germline, CDR1 SEHNR and CDR2 FQNEAQ (reference sequence). The CDR3 runs to 16 residues. Trimming at V came to 4 bases and at J to 4 bases, leaving 9 bases not matched to a gene. The DNA of the CDR3 is TGTGCCAGCAGCTCCAACGCGGGGACAGGGGCCACTGAAGCTTTCTTT. Its translation: CASSSNAGTGATEAFF.

CDR3 sequence reads: CASSEPRASNQPQHF. In DNA form, the CDR3 reads TGTGCCAGCAGTGAACCCAGGGCTAGCAATCAGCCCCAGCATTTT. The rearrangement uses TRBV6-1 and TRBJ1-5, with TRBD1 as a possible D gene (5 bases). CDR3 length: 15 residues. The germline V and J ends were trimmed by 2 bases and 0 bases, with 8 bases remaining between them. CDR1 MNHNS and CDR2 SASEGT come from the germline V gene.

The V call is TRBV10-3, the J call TRBJ2-1; no clear D gene. Trimming cost V 3 bases and J 3 bases, with 3 bases left between them. This CDR3 is 12 amino acids long. Germline V gene lookup returns CDR1 ENHRY and CDR2 SYGVKD. The CDR3 nucleotides are TGTGCCATCAGTGACGGCTACAATGAGCAGTTCTTC. Translation: CAISDGYNEQFF.

There are a few counts of this clonotype. The chain has TRBV20-1 and TRBJ2-7, with 8 bases matching TRBD2. Germline V CDR1 and CDR2: DFQATT, SNEGSKA (reference sequence). The junction had 9 bases not matched to a gene; V was cut back by 5 bases and J by 6 bases. CDR3 length: 13 amino acids. The CDR3 spells CSAHLGGAPEQYF. In DNA form, the CDR3 reads TGCAGTGCTCATCTCGGGGGGGCCCCCGAGCAGTACTTC.

The gene calls are TRBV29-1 and TRBJ1-2; TRBD1 is a possible D gene (5 bases). Germline-derived CDR1 and CDR2 are SQVTM and ANQGSEA. Trimming stripped 6 bases from V and 3 bases from J, with 11 bases between. CDR3 length: 12 amino acids. This CDR3 reads CSVLGADYGYTF. For the CDR3, the DNA is TGCAGCGTGCTTGGGGCGGACTATGGCTACACCTTC.

The rearrangement links TRBV10-3 to TRBJ2-1; D is uncertain. This CDR3 comprises 13 residues. V lost 0 bases to trimming and J lost 6 bases, with 6 bases between them. Germline CDR1 is ENHRY and CDR2 is SYGVKD. CDR3 in DNA: TGTGCCATCAGTGAGTCGGCAGGCAATGAGCAGTTCTTC. Translated: CAISESAGNEQFF.

The genes are TRBV6-5 and TRBJ1-2; the D is unclear. Germline loops: CDR1 MNHEY, CDR2 SVGAGI. V gave up 2 bases and J gave up 4 bases, with 23 bases separating them. This CDR3 spans 18 amino acids. CDR3: CASSYLSTSLLSFYGYTF. The CDR3 nucleotides are TGTGCCAGCAGTTACCTCTCAACCTCCTTATTATCCTTCTATGGCTACACCTTC.